The 31 T cell receptor beta chains presented below share a single source sample, sequenced in a study of regulatory T cells in long-lasting Graves disease. Time point given: newly diagnosed GD, antithyroid drugs for less than 3 months. Isolated PBMC RNA provided the starting material for the TCR library. Sequencing libraries for TCR beta were prepared with iRepertoire HTBI primers and Arm-PCR of CDR3 regions. TCRdb reanalysed the multiplex PCR reads using MiXCR and keeps one entry per CDR3 protein. The sample records some 410,000 distinct CDR3 sequences, approximately 16% being singletons. Separately, the same data were catalogued under a study of T cells in Graves' hyperthyroidism and ophthalmopathy.

The sequencing here drew on peripheral blood mononuclear cells (PBMCs), taken at new diagnosis, from a patient treated with antithyroid drugs. These receptors originate from a woman younger than 45 with Graves disease.

This clonotype was counted at least ten times. The chain carries TRBV7-3 and TRBJ2-2; TRBD2 agrees at 7 bases. The junction had 0 bases not matched to a gene; V was cut back by 5 bases and J by 0 bases. Germline CDR1 is SGHTA and CDR2 is FQGTGA. The CDR3 runs 14 residues. In DNA form, the CDR3 reads TGTGCCAGCAGCAGCGGGACGAACACCGGGGAGCTGTTTTTT. This sequence encodes CASSSGTNTGELFF.

This clonotype was counted ten times or more. The chain has TRBV7-8 and TRBJ2-7; unclear D gene. Trimming pared 4 bases from V and 1 base from J, leaving 11 bases between. The CDR3 loop spans 14 amino acids. CDR1 and CDR2 from the germline V gene are SGHVS and FQNEAQ. For the CDR3, the DNA is TGTGCCAGCAGCTCATGGAGAGGTTCCTACGAGCAGTACTTC. It encodes CASSSWRGSYEQYF.

The J gene is TRBJ2-1, the V gene TRBV3-2; no check of the table's D call, TRBD2, against the DNA was made. TRBV3-2 is an annotated pseudogene. This CDR3 comprises 15 residues. In DNA, the CDR3 is TGTGCCAGCAGCCAAGATCTGGAATGGAGGAATGAGCAGTTCTTC. This encodes CASSQDLEWRNEQFF.

This rearrangement joins TRBV29-1 to TRBJ2-3; a possible D gene is TRBD2 (6 bases). The CDR3 spans 16 residues. Germline values: CDR1 SQVTM, CDR2 ANQGSEA. The V and J ends lost 1 base and 1 base respectively, with 15 bases between them. DNA for the CDR3: TGCAGCGTTGAAGGTATGCGGGGCGACGGCACAGATACGCAGTATTTT. Translating gives CSVEGMRGDGTDTQYF.

The gene calls are TRBV6-4 and TRBJ1-1; 9 bases agree with TRBD1. This CDR3 is 15 amino acids long. Germline CDR1 is MRHNA and CDR2 is SNTAGT. The V and J ends lost 0 bases and 5 bases, in that order; junction bases with no gene match: 4. DNA of the CDR3: TGTGCCAGCAGTGACTCGGGACAGGGTAGGACTGAAGCTTTCTTT. Encoded protein: CASSDSGQGRTEAFF.

Points on this clonotype: One base separates it from a far larger clone, so it is likely a read error. The rearrangement uses TRBV12-3 or TRBV12-4 and TRBJ2-5; 8 positions match TRBD1. This CDR3 comprises 15 residues. V was clipped by 2 bases and J by 11 bases; unmatched bases: 13. The CDR3 DNA reads as TGTGCCAGCAGTTTATGGCAGGGGGCCGACAATGAGCAGTACTTC. Protein product: CASSLWQGADNEQYF.

The chain is built from TRBV6-2 or TRBV6-3 and TRBJ2-4; D unresolved. Per germline, CDR1 MNHEY and CDR2 SVGEGT. The CDR3 is made up of 11 amino acids. With 6 bases removed from V and 10 bases from J, the gap between germline ends came to 10 bases. The CDR3 reads CASSQDEIQYF. The CDR3 bases are TGTGCCAGCAGCCAGGACGAAATTCAGTACTTC.

This clonotype has at least ten counts. V usage is TRBV29-1 and J usage is TRBJ2-1, with a possible D match to TRBD2 (5 bases). Germline CDR1 SQVTM, CDR2 ANQGSEA. The CDR3 loop spans 13 amino acids. Trimming removed 7 bases from V and 8 bases from J, with 18 bases in between. The CDR3 loop is CSALGRARDEQFF. The CDR3, as DNA: TGCAGCGCCCTAGGGAGAGCCCGCGATGAGCAGTTCTTC.

The sample holds many counts of this clonotype. This rearrangement joins TRBV28 to TRBJ2-7; 8 bases align to TRBD1. CDR3 size: 14 residues. Germline lookup yields CDR1 MDHEN and CDR2 SYDVKM. Germline trimming cut 6 bases from V and 5 bases from J; bases unmatched to any gene: 9. CDR3 protein: CASRLDRARDEQYF. CDR3 DNA: TGTGCCAGCAGACTGGACAGGGCAAGGGACGAGCAGTACTTC.

This clonotype was found many times. This sequence joins TRBV3-1 and TRBJ2-1; D gene uncertain. V was shortened by 3 bases and J by 5 bases, with 11 bases between the two germline ends. The CDR3 sequence is 14 residues long. Per the germline V gene, CDR1 is LGHDT and CDR2 is YNNKEL (reference sequence). CDR3 sequence reads: CASSQGGIHNEQFF. The DNA of the CDR3 is TGTGCCAGCAGCCAGGGTGGAATCCACAATGAGCAGTTCTTC.

This clonotype was counted between two and nine times. The junction differs from germline at one of its ends, possibly a read error. CDR3 sequence reads: CANSSDRGDEQYF. The CDR3 region has the DNA TGTGCCAACTCATCGGACAGAGGGGACGAGCAGTACTTC. This sequence joins TRBV18 and TRBJ2-7; a possible D gene is TRBD1 (6 bases). Germline CDR1 and CDR2: KGHSH and LQKENI. The CDR3 consists of 13 residues.

In this sample, this clonotype turned up once. A much more abundant neighbour one base away suggests this may be a read error. V is TRBV27 and J is TRBJ2-5; D is unclear. The CDR3 has 13 amino acids. Germline loops: CDR1 MNHEY, CDR2 SMNVEV (reference sequence). V shed 7 bases and J shed 11 bases, with 20 bases lying between them. The DNA of the CDR3 is TGTGCCAGCACGACGAGCTCCTACAATGAGCAGTACTTC. Translating gives CASTTSSYNEQYF.

This clonotype was seen at least ten times. This chain uses TRBV12-5 with TRBJ2-2; tentatively, D is TRBD1 or TRBD2 (5 bases each). The CDR3 is 18 residues long. The germline V gene encodes CDR1 LGHNT and CDR2 FRNRAP. The V gene lost 0 bases and the J gene lost 1 base, with 15 bases spanning the gap. CDR3 nucleotide sequence: TGTGCTAGTGGTTTGGTAATCGGGACGGAAAGGAACACCGGGGAGCTGTTTTTT. It translates to CASGLVIGTERNTGELFF.

This clonotype was seen many times. The chain employs TRBV11-2 and TRBJ2-1, with 9 bases identical to TRBD1. Looked up from germline, CDR1 is SGHAT and CDR2 is FQNNGV. J was trimmed by 7 bases and V by 3 bases; bases with no gene match: 10. This CDR3 spans 16 amino acids. The CDR3 here is CASSFRGQGKMNEQFF. The CDR3 DNA reads as TGTGCCAGCAGCTTTAGGGGACAGGGTAAGATGAATGAGCAGTTCTTC. Looking up the rest from reference TRBV11-2 and TRBJ2-1 gives the full variable domain: EAGVAQSPRYKIIEKRQSVAFWCNPISGHATLYWYQQILGQGPKLLIQFQNNGVVDDSQLPKDRFSAERLKGVDSTLKIQPAKLEDSAVYLCASSFRGQGKMNEQFFGPGTRLTVL.

This clonotype was seen repeatedly, ten times or more. CDR3 sequence: CAISEFQADRYNEQFF. In DNA form, the CDR3 reads TGTGCCATCAGTGAGTTTCAAGCAGACCGGTACAATGAGCAGTTCTTC. The chain carries TRBV10-3 and TRBJ2-1, with D hard to call. Germline V gives CDR1 ENHRY, CDR2 SYGVKD. Trimming removed 1 base at V and 4 bases at J, with 14 bases between. This CDR3 spans 16 amino acids.

This clonotype was observed a few times. The chain has TRBV20-1 and TRBJ2-2, with D possibly matching TRBD1 (5 bases). The V end lost 4 bases, the J end lost 5 bases, and 11 bases lay between the germline ends. Germline V gene data show CDR1 as DFQATT and CDR2 as SNEGSKA (reference sequence). The CDR3 loop spans 13 amino acids. CDR3 DNA sequence: TGCAGTGCTACGACTCAGGGAACCGGGGAGCTGTTTTTT. Translation gives CSATTQGTGELFF.

This clonotype was observed a few times. Given a much more abundant clone one base away, this may be a read error. The chain combines TRBV28 with TRBJ1-5; D call uncertain. This CDR3 comprises 12 residues. Trimming stripped 8 bases from V and 6 bases from J, with 11 bases between. The germline V gene has CDR1 MDHEN and CDR2 SYDVKM. The CDR3 sequence: CASGPTTQPQHF. The CDR3 nucleotides read TGTGCCAGCGGCCCGACCACTCAGCCCCAGCATTTT.

This clonotype was seen only a few times. The gene calls are TRBV9 and TRBJ2-3; 8 nucleotides agree with TRBD2. After removal of 0 bases from V and 4 bases from J, the junction contained 4 bases not matched to a gene. The CDR3 covers 15 residues. Germline lookup yields CDR1 SGDLS and CDR2 YYNGEE. The CDR3 protein is CASSVAAGGPDTQYF. CDR3 DNA: TGTGCCAGCAGCGTAGCGGCGGGAGGTCCAGATACGCAGTATTTT.

This clonotype was seen repeatedly, ten times or more. V usage is TRBV7-8 and J usage is TRBJ2-5, with 8 bases fitting TRBD2. This CDR3 contains 16 residues. Germline CDR1 SGHVS, CDR2 FQNEAQ. The V and J ends lost 1 base and 5 bases, in that order; junction bases with no gene match: 9. The CDR3 bases are TGTGCCAGCAGCTTAGTCGCGGGAGGCCACCGTGAGACCCAGTACTTC. It is translated as CASSLVAGGHRETQYF.

Many counts were recorded for this clonotype. The chain is built from TRBV25-1 and TRBJ1-2; no clear D gene. CDR3 size: 15 residues. Per germline, CDR1 MGHDK and CDR2 SYGVNS. The V end was cut by 1 base, the J end by 1 base, with 10 bases between. The CDR3: CASSESIGLNYGYTF. In DNA, the CDR3 is TGTGCCAGCAGTGAATCTATAGGGCTTAACTATGGCTACACCTTC.

This clonotype has just a few counts. This chain joins TRBV25-1 and TRBJ2-5; 13 bases align to TRBD2. Trimming removed 1 base from V and 2 bases from J; junction bases left unmatched: 4. This CDR3 is 17 amino acids long. Germline-derived CDR1 and CDR2 are MGHDK and SYGVNS. DNA of the CDR3: TGTGCCAGCAGTGAATTTATGGGACTAGCGGGACAAGAGACCCAGTACTTC. Protein sequence: CASSEFMGLAGQETQYF.

This clonotype came up a few times. This chain uses TRBV6-5 with TRBJ2-7, with D tentatively TRBD1 or TRBD2 (6 bases each). This CDR3 has 14 residues. V dropped 4 bases and J dropped 2 bases, with 12 bases sitting between them. CDR1 and CDR2 (germline): MNHEY, SVGAGI. CDR3 coding DNA: TGTGCCAGCAGTTGGGGGGACACCGCCTACGAGCAGTACTTC. It yields the protein CASSWGDTAYEQYF.

The chain uses TRBV18 and TRBJ1-1; unclear D gene. Germline V gene data show CDR1 as KGHSH and CDR2 as LQKENI. This CDR3 is built from 14 residues. Between the trimmed V and J ends, which lost 2 bases and 0 bases, there was a span of 7 bases. CDR3 sequence reads: CASSPVEMNTEAFF. CDR3 nucleotide sequence: TGTGCCAGCTCACCAGTCGAGATGAACACTGAAGCTTTCTTT.

There are a few counts of this clonotype. The rearrangement links TRBV9 to TRBJ1-5; 7 bases fit TRBD1. The CDR3 totals 16 residues. CDR1 and CDR2 from the germline V gene are SGDLS and YYNGEE. The V and J ends lost 3 bases and 3 bases, in that order; junction bases with no gene match: 9. For the CDR3, the DNA is TGTGCCAGCAGCGAGACAGGGAACACGAACAATCAGCCCCAGCATTTT. This encodes CASSETGNTNNQPQHF.

This clonotype appeared many times. The chain has TRBV5-1 and TRBJ2-1; 11 bases match TRBD2. The length of the CDR3 is 15 residues. The germline gives CDR1 SGHRS, CDR2 YFSETQ. Trimming cost V 4 bases and J 5 bases; bases outside gene matches: 5. The CDR3 spells CASSGLAGMNNEQFF. CDR3 coding DNA: TGCGCCAGCAGCGGACTAGCGGGTATGAACAATGAGCAGTTCTTC.

The chain employs TRBV7-3 and TRBJ2-5, with 12 bases identical to TRBD2. Losses at the gene ends were 11 bases for V and 5 bases for J; bases not matched to a gene: 6. The germline gives CDR1 SGHTA, CDR2 FQGTGA. The CDR3 runs to 13 residues. The CDR3 DNA follows: TGTGCCGAAGGGCTAGCGGGAGGGGAGACCCAGTACTTC. Translating it yields CAEGLAGGETQYF.

This clonotype was observed many times. The V gene is TRBV12-5, the J gene TRBJ1-1; D remains ambiguous. V lost 1 base and J lost 11, with 8 bases in between. This CDR3 contains 11 residues. The germline V gene has CDR1 LGHNT and CDR2 FRNRAP. The CDR3 DNA reads TGTGCTAGTGGTTTGGGCAGCAACGCTTTCTTT. The encoded protein is CASGLGSNAFF. The whole variable domain, filled in from reference TRBV12-5 and TRBJ1-1, reads DARVTQTPRHKVTEMGQEVTMRCQPILGHNTVFWYRQTMMQGLELLAYFRNRAPLDDSGMPKDRFSAEMPDATLATLKIQPSEPRDSAVYFCASGLGSNAFFGQGTRLTVV.

The rearrangement joins TRBV10-3 to TRBJ1-1, with D possibly being TRBD1 (6 bases). CDR3 size: 12 residues. Between the trimmed V and J ends, which lost 7 bases and 1 base, there was a span of 7 bases. In germline, CDR1 is ENHRY, CDR2 SYGVKD. The chain's CDR3 is CAIKTGNTEAFF. The CDR3 DNA reads TGTGCCATCAAGACAGGGAACACTGAAGCTTTCTTT.

The table lists this clonotype with a few counts. The V call is TRBV27, the J call TRBJ1-1; no firm D call. CDR3 size: 16 residues. The V end was cut by 5 bases, the J end by 0 bases, with 16 bases between. Germline CDR1 is MNHEY and CDR2 is SMNVEV (reference sequence). CDR3 residues: CASSPIIGPLNTEAFF. CDR3 DNA sequence: TGTGCCAGCAGTCCGATCATCGGCCCCCTGAACACTGAAGCTTTCTTT.

This clonotype was seen many times. V is TRBV30 and J is TRBJ2-1, with 11 bases lining up with TRBD2. The CDR3 consists of 14 residues. V dropped 5 bases and J dropped 4; count of bases not matched to a gene: 4. The germline V gene encodes CDR1 GTSNPN and CDR2 SVGIG (reference sequence). This chain's CDR3 is CAWRGLAAYNEQFF. Here the CDR3 DNA reads TGTGCCTGGCGGGGACTAGCGGCATACAATGAGCAGTTCTTC.

This clonotype came up a few times. The chain combines TRBV7-2 with TRBJ2-7; unclear D gene. The V gene's germline CDR1 is SGHTA and CDR2 FQGNSA. This CDR3 contains 13 residues. V shed 6 bases and J shed 3 bases, with 12 bases lying between them. The CDR3 DNA reads TGTGCCAGCAGGACATTCTCCATCTACGAGCAGTACTTC. Encoded protein: CASRTFSIYEQYF.